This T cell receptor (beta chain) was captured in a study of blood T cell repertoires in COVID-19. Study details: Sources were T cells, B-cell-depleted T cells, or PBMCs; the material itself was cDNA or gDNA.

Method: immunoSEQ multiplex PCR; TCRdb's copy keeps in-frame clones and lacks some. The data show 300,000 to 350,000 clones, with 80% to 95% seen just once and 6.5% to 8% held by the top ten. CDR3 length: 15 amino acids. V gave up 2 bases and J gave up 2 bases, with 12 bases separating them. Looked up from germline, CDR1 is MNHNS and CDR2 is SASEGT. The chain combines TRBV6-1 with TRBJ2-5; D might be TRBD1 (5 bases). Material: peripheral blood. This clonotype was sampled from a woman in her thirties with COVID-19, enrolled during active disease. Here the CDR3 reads CASSERGSIQETQYF. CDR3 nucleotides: TGTGCCAGCAGTGAAAGGGGTAGCATTCAAGAGACCCAGTACTTC.